This TCR beta chain appears in the sequencing data of a study of control samples from healthy donors and cancer patients. Clones were sequenced by immunoSEQ multiplex PCR, and TCRdb holds only the in-frame ones, with some missing. The repertoire includes 390,000 or so clones, 90% of them detected once, and around 6.5% sits in the top ten. V was cut by 6 bases and J by 8 bases, with 22 bases left in between. CDR3 length: 14 residues. The V gene's germline CDR1 is SQVTM and CDR2 ANQGSEA. The chain uses TRBV29-1 and TRBJ1-2; TRBD1 might be the D (6 bases). This TCR derives from a man aged 35-49 years with head and neck cancer. The sequenced sample was PBMCs. This CDR3 is CSVATTGSPDGYTF. The CDR3 DNA sequence: TGCAGCGTAGCAACTACAGGGTCTCCTGACGGCTACACCTTC.